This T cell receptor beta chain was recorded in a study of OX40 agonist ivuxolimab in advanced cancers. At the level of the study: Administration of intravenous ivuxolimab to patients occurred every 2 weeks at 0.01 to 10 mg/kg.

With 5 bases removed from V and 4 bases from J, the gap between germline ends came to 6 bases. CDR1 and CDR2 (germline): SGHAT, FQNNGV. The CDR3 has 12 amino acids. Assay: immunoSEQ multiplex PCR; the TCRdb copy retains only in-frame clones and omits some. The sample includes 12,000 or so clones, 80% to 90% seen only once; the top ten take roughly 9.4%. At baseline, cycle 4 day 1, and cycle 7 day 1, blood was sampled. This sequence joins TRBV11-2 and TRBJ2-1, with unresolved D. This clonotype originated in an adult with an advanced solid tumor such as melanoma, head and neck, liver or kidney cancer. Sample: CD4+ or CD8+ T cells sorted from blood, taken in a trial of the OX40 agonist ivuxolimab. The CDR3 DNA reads TGTGCCAGCAGCGTAGGATACAATGAGCAGTTCTTC. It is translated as CASSVGYNEQFF.